This TCR beta chain emerged from a study of response to subunit inactivated influenza vaccine (dated by TCRdb to 2016 to 2018). Turning to the overall study: To follow how T cells responded to a trivalent subunit inactivated influenza vaccine, the researchers relied on deep quantitative profiling of the T cell receptor repertoire. General findings and caveats noted by the study authors: It was suggested by the authors that each seasonal influenza vaccination may recruit only a limited number of new T cells.

The library was generated by RT-PCR. Sequencing was performed on an Illumina HiSeq 2500. TCRdb's own reprocessing of the public reads used fastp at Q25 and MiXCR and kept productive beta chains. Rows with a matching CDR3 protein are joined into one entry that keeps the most common DNA and genes. The sample profile shows more than 700,000 distinct CDR3 sequences; about 20% of them were found once. 9.5% to 13% of the sample is taken by the ten largest. V trim: 2 bases; J trim: 1 base; unmatched bases: 7. As encoded in the germline V gene, CDR1 is SGHRS while CDR2 is YFSETQ. The CDR3 holds 17 amino acids from the cysteine to the phenylalanine. Here the CDR3 DNA is all that survives: 51 bases in frame from base 1. Of note for this clonotype: This clone's antigen is unknown. No base qualities exist here, and no much larger clone lies one base off it.

Recombination linked TRBV5-1 to TRBJ1-2; 11 central bases correspond to TRBD1. The clonotype comes from a man aged 50 or older who received an inactivated influenza vaccine. Donor details come from another sample of the same person, matched by shared clones. Sequencing used PBMCs from blood, obtained 5 to 6 days after vaccination. Here the CDR3 is given as CASSFATGTGGNYGYTF. In nucleotide form, the sequence is TGCGCCAGCAGCTTTGCTACCGGGACAGGGGGTAACTATGGCTACACCTTC.